The 29 T cell receptor beta chains below come from one sample, sequenced in a study of T cells expressing NK-cell markers. After re-calling the 5' RACE reads, TCRdb lists one entry per CDR3 protein, DNA absent. This table holds 200,000 to 300,000 distinct CDR3 sequences. Sequencing was done on a sample of blood T cells: a sorted CD56 or NKG2C T cell subset, CD4+ or CD8+ T cells, or bulk PBMC T cells (not recorded which). The receptor set was obtained from a man between 18 and 35 years old in good health.

The V and J genes are TRBV7-2 and TRBJ1-5; the TRBD1 assignment by TCRdb is unverifiable without DNA. The CDR3 length is 16 residues. Looked up from germline, CDR1 is SGHTA and CDR2 is FQGNSA. The CDR3 sequence: CASSRRAGASNQPQHF.

This chain joins TRBV5-5 and TRBJ1-1. This CDR3 has 16 amino acids. Per the germline V gene, CDR1 is SGHKS and CDR2 is YYEKEE (reference sequence). The CDR3 loop reads CASSLKGGTPNTEAFF.

The chain joins TRBV12-3 or TRBV12-4 to TRBJ2-1; TCRdb lists TRBD1, though no DNA is available to test this call. This CDR3 region has 15 residues. CDR3 region: CASTPIQGFDYEQFF.

The chain has TRBV5-1 and TRBJ2-4; TCRdb's assignment of TRBD2 cannot be checked, as there is no DNA. Germline CDR1 reads SGHRS; CDR2 reads YFSETQ. The length of the CDR3 is 14 residues. The CDR3: CASSVAEGEDIQYF.

Here the CDR3 reads CAWSVRRGLRQNNQPQHF. The rearrangement uses TRBV30 and TRBJ1-5; no DNA is available, so the TRBD1 call from TCRdb remains unchecked. Germline V CDR1 and CDR2: GTSNPN, SVGIG (reference sequence). The CDR3 has 18 amino acids.

The chain couples TRBV20-1 to TRBJ2-1; TCRdb indicates TRBD2, and absent DNA this call remains unverified. CDR3 length equals 17 residues. Germline lookup yields CDR1 DFQATT and CDR2 SNEGSKA (reference sequence). The CDR3 loop is CSARRRIDRSSYNEQFF.

V and J are TRBV12-3 or TRBV12-4 and TRBJ1-4; checking the TCRdb D call of TRBD1 is not possible without DNA. The CDR3 is 16 residues long. CDR3 region: CASSLRGARSNEKLFF.

The chain couples TRBV5-1 to TRBJ2-4; the D call from TCRdb, TRBD1, cannot be confirmed without DNA. This CDR3 has 18 amino acids. CDR1 is SGHRS and CDR2 is YFSETQ in the germline V gene. CDR3 protein: CASSRKKDRRATKNIQYF.

The J gene is TRBJ2-1, the V gene TRBV7-8. Germline V gives CDR1 SGHVS, CDR2 FQNEAQ. The CDR3 is made up of 16 amino acids. The CDR3: CASSLLSSRSYNEQFF.

The rearrangement links TRBV12-2 to TRBJ2-3. TRBV12-2 is assigned pseudogene status. The CDR3 has 17 residues. The CDR3 is CASRSGTSGMITDTQYF.

J is TRBJ1-5 and V is TRBV20-1; TCRdb returns TRBD1, unconfirmable since there is no DNA. Germline CDR1 and CDR2: DFQATT and SNEGSKA (reference sequence). This CDR3 is 12 amino acids long. Here the CDR3 reads CSASFIGGPQHF.

The chain employs TRBV29-1 and TRBJ2-7; the TCRdb D gene call, TRBD1, has no DNA to confirm it. This CDR3 contains 14 residues. Germline V CDR1 and CDR2: SQVTM, ANQGSEA. CDR3 sequence reads: CSAVTGTGGYEQYF.

This chain uses TRBV19 with TRBJ2-7. The CDR3 covers 12 residues. The germline V gene encodes CDR1 LNHDA and CDR2 SQIVND (reference sequence). CDR3: CASSGDSYEQYF.

The rearrangement links TRBV7-6 to TRBJ2-3; TCRdb picks TRBD1, but there is no DNA to check that call. The germline V gene has CDR1 SGHVS and CDR2 FNYEAQ. CDR3 length equals 15 residues. The CDR3 spells CASSFTGTSTDTQYF. The whole variable domain, filled in from reference TRBV7-6 and TRBJ2-3, reads GAGVSQSPRYKVTKRGQDVALRCDPISGHVSLYWYRQALGQGPEFLTYFNYEAQQDKSGLPNDRFSAERPEGSISTLTIQRTEQRDSAMYRCASSFTGTSTDTQYFGPGTRLTVL.

The V and J genes are TRBV14 and TRBJ1-1; no DNA is available, so the TRBD1 call from TCRdb remains unchecked. There are 13 residues in the CDR3. Germline loops: CDR1 SGHDN, CDR2 FVKESK. The CDR3 region is CASSQKGGGEAFF.

This sequence joins TRBV27 and TRBJ2-2; the TRBD2 assignment by TCRdb is unverifiable without DNA. The CDR3 extends over 16 amino acids. The germline CDR1 and CDR2 sequences are MNHEY and SMNVEV (reference sequence). The chain's CDR3 is CASSLSRLGKAGELFF.

The rearrangement links TRBV29-1 to TRBJ1-5; there is no DNA to check the TCRdb D call of TRBD1. The CDR3 loop spans 13 amino acids. CDR1 SQVTM and CDR2 ANQGSEA come from the germline V gene. The chain's CDR3 is CSVALGGDQPQHF.

The rearrangement joins TRBV20-1 to TRBJ2-1; the TCRdb call, TRBD1, lacks DNA for checking. Per the germline V gene, CDR1 is DFQATT and CDR2 is SNEGSKA (reference sequence). The CDR3 has 12 amino acids. CDR3 region: CSARGTGGHRVF.

The chain has TRBV20-1 and TRBJ2-7; no DNA is available, so the TRBD1 call from TCRdb remains unchecked. The CDR3 is made up of 15 amino acids. The germline CDR1 and CDR2 sequences are DFQATT and SNEGSKA (reference sequence). The CDR3 spells CSATSPGTVTYEQYF.

The chain carries TRBV2 and TRBJ2-1; no DNA is available, so the TRBD1 call from TCRdb remains unchecked. The CDR3 extends over 14 amino acids. The germline V gene has CDR1 SNHLY and CDR2 FYNNEI. CDR3 region: CASNRDHLRNEQFF.

The CDR3 spells CASSSGGGLVNEQFF. This rearrangement joins TRBV12-3 or TRBV12-4 to TRBJ2-1; no DNA is available, so the TRBD2 call from TCRdb remains unchecked. The CDR3 spans 15 residues.

The rearrangement uses TRBV20-1 and TRBJ1-1. This CDR3 has 14 amino acids. CDR1 is DFQATT and CDR2 is SNEGSKA in the germline V gene (reference sequence). Here the CDR3 reads CSARDPDTGTEAFF.

The J gene is TRBJ2-3, the V gene TRBV6-5; no DNA is available, so the TRBD1 call from TCRdb remains unchecked. Germline CDR1 and CDR2: MNHEY and SVGAGI. There are 15 residues in the CDR3. The CDR3 region is CASSYSGQLTDTQYF.

CDR3 sequence reads: CASSYSLTVEKLFF. The chain couples TRBV6-5 to TRBJ1-4. CDR1 is MNHEY and CDR2 is SVGAGI in the germline V gene. The CDR3 covers 14 residues.

The CDR3 reads CASSLNRGRETQYF. The V call is TRBV5-6, the J call TRBJ2-5; the D gene TCRdb calls, TRBD1, cannot be checked with no DNA. The germline V gene has CDR1 SGHDT and CDR2 YYEEEE. This CDR3 has 14 residues.

This chain links TRBV7-9 with TRBJ2-5; there is no DNA to check the TCRdb D call of TRBD2. The germline CDR1 and CDR2 sequences are SEHNR and FQNEAQ (reference sequence). This CDR3 region has 15 residues. CDR3 residues: CASSAGRTGGETQYF.

The chain joins TRBV5-5 to TRBJ1-1; absent DNA, TCRdb's TRBD1 call cannot be checked. Germline V CDR1 and CDR2: SGHKS, YYEKEE (reference sequence). This CDR3 is 15 amino acids long. The CDR3 is CASSLEVQGPSKAFF.

CDR3 protein: CASSPRTGGPYEQYF. The J gene is TRBJ2-7, the V gene TRBV4-2; TCRdb proposes TRBD1, but this gene call is untestable without DNA. CDR3 size: 15 residues. Looked up from germline, CDR1 is LGHNA and CDR2 is YNFKEQ.

The CDR3 loop is CSAHPTGSEKTQYF. This chain connects TRBV20-1 to TRBJ2-5; lacking DNA, the TRBD1 call made by TCRdb goes unchecked. Germline V gene lookup returns CDR1 DFQATT and CDR2 SNEGSKA (reference sequence). CDR3 length: 14 residues.